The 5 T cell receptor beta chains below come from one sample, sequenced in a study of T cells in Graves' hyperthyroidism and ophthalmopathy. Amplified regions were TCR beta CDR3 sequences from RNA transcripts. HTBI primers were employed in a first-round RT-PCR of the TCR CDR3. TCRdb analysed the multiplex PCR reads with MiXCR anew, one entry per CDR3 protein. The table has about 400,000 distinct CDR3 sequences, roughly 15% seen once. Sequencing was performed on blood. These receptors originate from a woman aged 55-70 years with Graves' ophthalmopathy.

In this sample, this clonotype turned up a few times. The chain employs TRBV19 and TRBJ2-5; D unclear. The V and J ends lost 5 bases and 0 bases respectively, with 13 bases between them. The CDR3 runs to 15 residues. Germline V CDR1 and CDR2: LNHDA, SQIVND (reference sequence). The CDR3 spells CASSFSTSYQETQYF. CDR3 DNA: TGTGCCAGTAGTTTCTCGACCTCGTACCAAGAGACCCAGTACTTC.

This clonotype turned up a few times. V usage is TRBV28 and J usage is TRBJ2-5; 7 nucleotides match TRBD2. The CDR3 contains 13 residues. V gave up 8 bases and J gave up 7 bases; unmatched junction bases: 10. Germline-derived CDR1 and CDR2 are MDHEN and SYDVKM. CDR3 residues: CASATGTKVTQYF. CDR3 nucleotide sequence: TGTGCCAGCGCAACCGGGACTAAGGTGACCCAGTACTTC. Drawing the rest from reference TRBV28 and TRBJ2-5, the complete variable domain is DVKVTQSSRYLVKRTGEKVFLECVQDMDHENMFWYRQDPGLGLRLIYFSYDVKMKEKGDIPEGYSVSREKKERFSLILESASTNQTSMYLCASATGTKVTQYFGPGTRLLVL.

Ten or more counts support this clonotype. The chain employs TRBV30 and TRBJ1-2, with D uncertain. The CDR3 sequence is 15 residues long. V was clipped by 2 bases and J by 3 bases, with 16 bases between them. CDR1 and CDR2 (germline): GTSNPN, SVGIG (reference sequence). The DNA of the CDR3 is TGTGCCTGGAGTTCCCCCGGGTTATCGGACTATGGCTACACCTTC. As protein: CAWSSPGLSDYGYTF. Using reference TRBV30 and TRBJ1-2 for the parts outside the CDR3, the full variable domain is SQTIHQWPATLVQPVGSPLSLECTVEGTSNPNLYWYRQAAGRGLQLLFYSVGIGQISSEVPQNLSASRPQDRQFILSSKKLLLSDSGFYLCAWSSPGLSDYGYTFGSGTRLTVV.

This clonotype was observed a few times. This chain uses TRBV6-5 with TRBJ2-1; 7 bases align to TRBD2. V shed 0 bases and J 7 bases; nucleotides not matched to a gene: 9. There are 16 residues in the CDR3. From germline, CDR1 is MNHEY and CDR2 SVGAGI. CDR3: CASSYSGGGPRNEQFF. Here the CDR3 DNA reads TGTGCCAGCAGTTACTCGGGGGGAGGGCCGCGGAATGAGCAGTTCTTC.

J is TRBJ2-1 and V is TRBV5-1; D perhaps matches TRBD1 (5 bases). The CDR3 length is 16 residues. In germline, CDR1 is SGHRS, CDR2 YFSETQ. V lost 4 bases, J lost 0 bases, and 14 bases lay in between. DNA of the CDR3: TGCGCCAGCAGCCCCGGTGGGGCTTTCTCCTACAATGAGCAGTTCTTC. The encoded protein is CASSPGGAFSYNEQFF.